This T cell receptor beta chain is drawn from a study of early T cells in non-severe SARS-CoV-2 infection. Across the whole study: Bulk RNA from unsorted whole blood was sequenced; chains were unpaired. Study results and caveats: Anti-spike CD8 responses were favored in VDJdb matching, and private and CD4 specificities were missed.

CDR3 length: 15 amino acids. The ends lost 6 bases at V and 2 bases at J; junction bases unmatched: 9. Molecules of cDNA were individually given unique molecular identifiers that were attached to them. TCRdb independently ran MiXCR on the 5' RACE reads; one entry per CDR3 protein. The sample has approximately 67,000 distinct CDR3 sequences; less than 9.5% are singletons. This clonotype was observed a few times. Its antigen is not known. The material sequenced was whole blood. The rearrangement joins TRBV12-3 or TRBV12-4 to TRBJ2-5; 7 nucleotides agree with TRBD2. The sequence derives from an adult who was a healthcare worker with PCR-confirmed SARS-CoV-2 infection or an uninfected control (not recorded which). For the CDR3, the DNA is TGTGCCAGCAGGCCAGTAGGACTAGATCAAGAGACCCAGTACTTC. Protein sequence: CASRPVGLDQETQYF.